Below are 21 T cell receptor beta chains sequenced from a single sample in a study of T cell changes during pregnancy in multiple sclerosis. Here immunoSEQ multiplex PCR was the method, and the copy in TCRdb shows in-frame clones only, minus some. The sample includes about 120,000 clones, approximately 95% seen only once; the top ten take 6.2%. Material: peripheral blood, obtained before pregnancy. These TCRs come from a female donor with multiple sclerosis, enrolled in a pregnancy study.

The chain carries TRBV19 and TRBJ1-2; 9 bases align to TRBD1. The CDR3 is 13 residues long. The germline CDR1 and CDR2 sequences are LNHDA and SQIVND (reference sequence). J gave up 5 bases and V 8 bases, and 6 bases lay outside the gene matches. CDR3 in DNA: TGTGCCAGTTCCACAGGGGGCCAGTATGGCTACACCTTC. This gives the protein CASSTGGQYGYTF.

J is TRBJ1-1 and V is TRBV7-9; D not certain. Germline V gives CDR1 SEHNR, CDR2 FQNEAQ (reference sequence). The CDR3 contains 13 residues. V shed 3 bases and J shed 1 base, with 6 bases lying between them. The CDR3 nucleotides are TGTGCCAGCAGCTTGAACTCGAACACTGAAGCTTTCTTT. Residues: CASSLNSNTEAFF.

The V gene is TRBV25-1, the J gene TRBJ2-1; a weak D match, TRBD2 (5 bases). Per the germline V gene, CDR1 is MGHDK and CDR2 is SYGVNS. V dropped 4 bases and J dropped 0 bases, with 19 bases sitting between them. The CDR3 runs 18 residues. The CDR3 loop reads CASSAAPSGSSSYNEQFF. The CDR3 coding sequence is TGTGCCAGCAGTGCCGCCCCGAGCGGCTCTAGCTCCTACAATGAGCAGTTCTTC.

This chain uses TRBV2 with TRBJ1-2; D is unresolved. The V end lost 3 bases, the J end lost 8 bases, and 22 bases lay between the germline ends. The CDR3 spans 16 residues. Germline CDR1 is SNHLY and CDR2 is FYNNEI. CDR3 sequence reads: CASSEKNPVAGSGYTF. The CDR3 nucleotides read TGTGCCAGCAGTGAGAAGAACCCAGTTGCAGGATCCGGCTACACCTTC.

The chain links TRBV5-4 to TRBJ1-1; D perhaps matches TRBD1 (5 bases). The CDR3 spans 14 residues. The V gene's germline CDR1 is SGHNT and CDR2 YYREEE (reference sequence). V lost 8 bases and J 6 bases, leaving 20 bases between the germline ends. CDR3 DNA sequence: TGTGCCAGTGGAACGGGGGGAGTTAGCGCTGAAGCTTTCTTT. This translates into CASGTGGVSAEAFF.

The chain carries TRBV7-2 and TRBJ2-1, with D perhaps matching TRBD2 (6 bases). Germline CDR1 reads SGHTA; CDR2 reads FQGNSA. The CDR3 is 14 amino acids. V lost 5 bases to trimming and J lost 8 bases, with 16 bases between them. CDR3 sequence reads: CASSALTSSDEQFF. The CDR3 DNA reads as TGTGCCAGCAGCGCCCTGACTAGTTCCGATGAGCAGTTCTTC.

CDR3 loop: CASSIRRDYTDTQYF. The CDR3, as DNA: TGTGCCAGTAGTATTAGGAGGGACTACACAGATACGCAGTATTTT. This chain joins TRBV19 and TRBJ2-3, with 7 bases fitting TRBD2. Trimming at V came to 3 bases and at J to 2 bases, leaving 5 bases not matched to a gene. Germline V gene lookup returns CDR1 LNHDA and CDR2 SQIVND (reference sequence). There are 15 residues in the CDR3.

The rearrangement uses TRBV4-2 and TRBJ2-5, with D maybe TRBD1 (5 bases). The CDR3 contains 16 residues. Per germline, CDR1 LGHNA and CDR2 YNFKEQ. The V end lost 0 bases, the J end lost 5 bases, and 16 bases lay between the germline ends. Here the CDR3 reads CASSQESRGRVETQYF. The CDR3 bases are TGTGCCAGCAGCCAAGAATCAAGGGGCCGAGTGGAGACCCAGTACTTC.

The count of this clone is one. Written as DNA, the CDR3 is TGTGCCAGCAGCTCTACTAGCGGGGGGACGCAGAGACCCCCTCCAGATACGCAGTATTTT. It codes for CASSSTSGGTQRPPPDTQYF. The V gene is TRBV13, the J gene TRBJ2-3; 12 nucleotides line up with TRBD2. Germline CDR1 PRHDT, CDR2 FYEKMQ (reference sequence). This CDR3 is 20 amino acids long. V dropped 4 bases and J dropped 4; count of bases not matched to a gene: 18.

The rearrangement uses TRBV30 and TRBJ1-4; TRBD1 is a possible D gene (6 bases). From germline, CDR1 is GTSNPN and CDR2 SVGIG (reference sequence). This CDR3 has 14 residues. V shed 1 base and J shed 4 bases, with 10 bases lying between them. The CDR3 sequence: CAWSGWTVNEKLFF. The CDR3 bases are TGTGCCTGGAGTGGGTGGACAGTTAATGAAAAACTGTTTTTT. The whole variable domain, remainder taken from reference TRBV30 and TRBJ1-4, is SQTIHQWPATLVQPVGSPLSLECTVEGTSNPNLYWYRQAAGRGLQLLFYSVGIGQISSEVPQNLSASRPQDRQFILSSKKLLLSDSGFYLCAWSGWTVNEKLFFGSGTQLSVL.

J is TRBJ2-5 and V is TRBV10-3; 7 bases are a match to TRBD1. Germline lookup yields CDR1 ENHRY and CDR2 SYGVKD. CDR3 size: 12 residues. V was pared by 6 bases and J by 3 bases, with 1 base of the junction left unmatched. CDR3 coding DNA: TGTGCCATCAGCGACAGGGAAGAGACCCAGTACTTC. Protein product: CAISDREETQYF.

This chain links TRBV15 with TRBJ1-3; 9 bases align to TRBD1. V lost 5 bases and J lost 8; bases outside the gene matches: 7. Looked up from germline, CDR1 is LNHNV and CDR2 is YYDKDF (reference sequence). This CDR3 is built from 14 residues. The CDR3 nucleotides read TGTGCCACCAGCCCCCAGACAGGGGGGTACACCATATATTTT. As protein: CATSPQTGGYTIYF.

The CDR3 nucleotides read TGTGCCAGCAGCTTCCTGACAGGCCAGAACACTGAAGCTTTCTTT. This codes for CASSFLTGQNTEAFF. J is TRBJ1-1 and V is TRBV5-4, with a tentative D call TRBD1 (6 bases). Germline V CDR1 and CDR2: SGHNT, YYREEE (reference sequence). The V gene lost 2 bases and the J gene lost 1 base, with 12 bases spanning the gap. The CDR3 spans 15 residues.

V gene TRBV5-1 combines with J gene TRBJ2-3; 7 nucleotides line up with TRBD1. Germline CDR1 reads SGHRS; CDR2 reads YFSETQ. V gave up 2 bases and J gave up 0 bases; unmatched junction bases: 3. The CDR3 is 15 amino acids. The CDR3 region is CASSLPGQSTDTQYF. The CDR3, as DNA: TGCGCCAGCAGCTTACCGGGACAGAGCACAGATACGCAGTATTTT.

The genes are TRBV27 and TRBJ1-1; TRBD1 aligns across 7 bases. Germline V lookup: CDR1 MNHEY, CDR2 SMNVEV (reference sequence). The CDR3 length is 15 residues. V dropped 2 bases and J dropped 6; count of bases not matched to a gene: 9. In DNA form, the CDR3 reads TGTGCCAGCAGTTTAAGGAGGGGGCAGGGCGCTGAAGCTTTCTTT. It yields the protein CASSLRRGQGAEAFF.

The chain is built from TRBV13 and TRBJ2-5; D is perhaps TRBD1 (5 bases). Germline loops: CDR1 PRHDT, CDR2 FYEKMQ (reference sequence). Trimming took 1 base from V and 0 from J, leaving 6 bases between them. CDR3 length equals 14 residues. CDR3 loop: CASSLEQDQETQYF. In DNA, the CDR3 is TGTGCCAGCAGCTTAGAACAGGACCAAGAGACCCAGTACTTC.

The gene calls are TRBV5-1 and TRBJ1-4; D might be TRBD1 (5 bases). Germline CDR1 reads SGHRS; CDR2 reads YFSETQ. Trimming shortened V by 3 bases and J by 7 bases, and 16 bases separated the two germline ends. The CDR3 runs 15 residues. CDR3 bases: TGCGCCAGCAGCTGGGGGAGGGCCACGGGTGAAAAACTGTTTTTT. The encoded protein is CASSWGRATGEKLFF.

V usage is TRBV5-6 and J usage is TRBJ1-2; 7 bases align to TRBD1. With V trimmed by 2 bases and J by 4 bases, 2 bases remained unmatched. CDR1 is SGHDT and CDR2 is YYEEEE in the germline V gene. The CDR3 loop spans 13 amino acids. This chain's CDR3 is CASSFNRGYGYTF. The CDR3 bases are TGTGCCAGCAGCTTCAACAGGGGCTATGGCTACACCTTC.

The rearrangement links TRBV6-5 to TRBJ2-6; D gene uncertain. Looked up from germline, CDR1 is MNHEY and CDR2 is SVGAGI. The V end lost 2 bases, the J end lost 2 bases, and 4 bases lay between the germline ends. The CDR3 is made up of 14 amino acids. This CDR3 is CASSYTAGANVLTF. The CDR3 DNA reads TGTGCCAGCAGTTACACTGCTGGGGCCAACGTCCTGACTTTC.

The V call is TRBV10-1, the J call TRBJ2-7, with TRBD1 identical over 8 bases. CDR1 is WNHNN and CDR2 is SYGVQD in the germline V gene (reference sequence). The J segment lost 5 bases and the V segment lost 5 bases, leaving 8 bases of the junction unmatched. The CDR3 loop spans 14 amino acids. CDR3 sequence (DNA): TGCGCCAGCAGTCCGGGACAGGTCCTCCACGAGCAGTACTTC. Its translation: CASSPGQVLHEQYF.

The rearrangement links TRBV6-5 to TRBJ1-5, with 10 bases fitting TRBD1. CDR1 is MNHEY, CDR2 SVGAGI, per germline. V shed 5 bases and J 4 bases; nucleotides not matched to a gene: 5. The length of the CDR3 is 15 residues. The CDR3 loop reads CASSPRDRGNQPQHF. CDR3 nucleotides: TGTGCCAGCAGTCCACGGGACAGGGGTAATCAGCCCCAGCATTTT.